What follows are 26 T cell receptor beta chains derived from one specimen sequenced in a study of blood T cell repertoires in COVID-19. Only in-frame clones appear in the TCRdb table, and some are missing; sequencing was by immunoSEQ multiplex PCR. The repertoire holds roughly 62,000 clones, 78% seen once, with about 25% in the top ten. Sequenced sample: peripheral blood. The receptors were sampled from a human donor in a cohort sampled during active COVID-19.

The chain employs TRBV12-3 or TRBV12-4 and TRBJ2-7; 7 bases are shared with TRBD1. V was clipped by 6 bases and J by 3 bases; unmatched bases: 5. CDR3 size: 13 residues. The CDR3 spells CASSRDSNYEQYF. The CDR3 DNA reads as TGTGCCAGCAGCCGGGACAGCAACTACGAGCAGTACTTC.

This rearrangement joins TRBV6-4 to TRBJ2-1; 12 bases agree with TRBD2. The CDR3 has 20 amino acids. Germline-derived CDR1 and CDR2 are MRHNA and SNTAGT. V gave up 4 bases and J gave up 1 base; unmatched junction bases: 14. CDR3 region: CASSALVRTSGIGSYNEQFF. The CDR3 coding sequence is TGTGCCAGCAGTGCTCTAGTCAGGACTAGCGGGATCGGGTCCTACAATGAGCAGTTCTTC.

The V gene is TRBV6-5, the J gene TRBJ2-7, with a possible D match to TRBD1 (6 bases). The CDR3 covers 13 residues. V was clipped by 7 bases and J by 3 bases, with 13 bases between them. Germline CDR1 and CDR2: MNHEY and SVGAGI. Here the CDR3 reads CASIYRESYEQYF. CDR3 coding DNA: TGTGCCAGCATCTACAGGGAGAGCTACGAGCAGTACTTC.

This chain uses TRBV5-6 with TRBJ1-1; D not certain. The CDR3 totals 13 residues. The ends were cut back, 0 bases at V and 4 bases at J, with 7 bases in the middle. Germline CDR1 and CDR2: SGHDT and YYEEEE. The CDR3 DNA reads TGTGCCAGCAGCTTGGCCAAGAGCACTGAAGCTTTCTTT. Residues: CASSLAKSTEAFF.

This chain uses TRBV7-8 with TRBJ1-1; TRBD1 matches at 9 bases. The CDR3 contains 14 residues. Germline CDR1 and CDR2: SGHVS and FQNEAQ. V lost 4 bases to trimming and J lost 3 bases; unmatched junction nucleotides: 3. The CDR3, as DNA: TGTGCCAGCAGCTACGACAGGGGGTACACTGAAGCTTTCTTT. Amino acids: CASSYDRGYTEAFF.

The chain couples TRBV5-8 to TRBJ1-2; a possible D gene is TRBD1 (5 bases). Trimming stripped 1 base from V and 2 bases from J, with 6 bases between. The CDR3 consists of 13 residues. Germline V lookup: CDR1 SGHTS, CDR2 YDEGEE. The chain's CDR3 is CASSLQGNYGYTF. The DNA for the CDR3 is TGTGCCAGCAGCTTGCAGGGAAACTATGGCTACACCTTC.

This clone is a singleton in its sample. The genes are TRBV7-9 and TRBJ2-5, with D maybe TRBD2 (6 bases). V was clipped by 5 bases and J by 1 base, with 11 bases between them. This CDR3 has 14 residues. The germline V gene encodes CDR1 SEHNR and CDR2 FQNEAQ (reference sequence). The CDR3 spells CASSRESGQETQYF. CDR3 coding DNA: TGTGCCAGCAGCCGGGAGAGCGGCCAAGAGACCCAGTACTTC.

The chain carries TRBV9 and TRBJ2-3, with 10 positions matching TRBD2. CDR1 is SGDLS and CDR2 is YYNGEE in the germline V gene. The V gene end was trimmed by 5 bases and the J gene end by 6 bases; junction bases not matched to a gene: 12. The CDR3 is 16 residues long. The DNA of the CDR3 is TGTGCCAGCAGTCAGGTCCGAGTTAGCGGGAGGGATACGCAGTATTTT. Translating gives CASSQVRVSGRDTQYF.

This chain's CDR3 is CASSVTGGSEQFF. In DNA form, the CDR3 reads TGTGCCAGCAGCGTAACCGGGGGAAGTGAGCAGTTCTTC. V and J are TRBV9 and TRBJ2-1; maybe TRBD2 (6 bases). The CDR3 length is 13 residues. Germline values: CDR1 SGDLS, CDR2 YYNGEE. V dropped 1 base and J dropped 9 bases, with 11 bases sitting between them.

This sequence joins TRBV2 and TRBJ2-3, with 7 bases that match TRBD1. This CDR3 spans 14 amino acids. V gave up 5 bases and J gave up 2 bases; unmatched junction bases: 4. From germline, CDR1 is SNHLY and CDR2 FYNNEI. This CDR3 is CASSKGQPTDTQYF. CDR3 nucleotide sequence: TGTGCCAGCAGTAAGGGACAGCCCACAGATACGCAGTATTTT.

The J gene is TRBJ2-5, the V gene TRBV19; 8 bases fit TRBD1. This CDR3 is 18 amino acids long. CDR1 is LNHDA, CDR2 SQIVND, per germline (reference sequence). The J segment lost 1 base and the V segment lost 3 bases, leaving 13 bases of the junction unmatched. CDR3 sequence (DNA): TGTGCCAGTAGTATTAACCTCCCCGGGACAGGAGTCCAAGAGACCCAGTACTTC. This encodes CASSINLPGTGVQETQYF.

The V call is TRBV3-1 (or the pseudogene TRBV3-2), the J call TRBJ2-7; D remains ambiguous. The CDR3 length is 14 residues. Trimming removed 4 bases at V and 6 bases at J, with 16 bases between. Germline lookup yields CDR1 LGHDT and CDR2 YNNKEL (reference sequence). The DNA for the CDR3 is TGTGCCAGCAGCCCAGGCCCCGTCGCCACCGAGCAGTACTTC. Amino acids: CASSPGPVATEQYF.

Many counts were recorded for this clone. The chain uses TRBV29-1 and TRBJ1-2; 11 positions match TRBD1. The CDR3 is 14 amino acids. The V and J ends lost 2 bases and 5 bases, in that order; junction bases with no gene match: 4. Germline V lookup: CDR1 SQVTM, CDR2 ANQGSEA. CDR3 residues: CSVEWTGGWYGYTF. The CDR3 DNA is TGCAGCGTTGAATGGACAGGGGGCTGGTATGGCTACACCTTC.

The DNA of the CDR3 is TGTGCCAGCAGCCAAGCAGCGGGGGGTGGAGATGGCACAGATACGCAGTATTTT. Protein sequence: CASSQAAGGGDGTDTQYF. The chain has TRBV11-3 and TRBJ2-3, with 9 bases fitting TRBD2. Germline V gene data show CDR1 as SGHNT and CDR2 as YENEEA. The junction had 13 bases not matched to a gene; V was cut back by 5 bases and J by 1 base. This CDR3 comprises 18 residues. Full variable domain (missing parts from reference TRBV11-3 and TRBJ2-3): EAGVVQSPRYKIIEKKQPVAFWCNPISGHNTLYWYLQNLGQGPELLIRYENEEAVDDSQLPKDRFSAERLKGVDSTLKIQPAELGDSAVYLCASSQAAGGGDGTDTQYFGPGTRLTVL.

CDR3 in amino acids: CASSLAGGNQPQHF. CDR3 in DNA: TGTGCCAGCAGCTTAGCCGGCGGGAATCAGCCCCAGCATTTT. The gene calls are TRBV11-2 and TRBJ1-5; no definite D call. V was cut by 1 base and J by 4 bases, with 8 bases left in between. This CDR3 is built from 14 residues. Germline assignment: CDR1 SGHAT and CDR2 FQNNGV.

The V and J genes are TRBV27 and TRBJ2-1, with D perhaps matching TRBD2 (5 bases). The CDR3 extends over 14 amino acids. Germline V gene data show CDR1 as MNHEY and CDR2 as SMNVEV (reference sequence). The V and J ends lost 2 bases and 3 bases respectively, with 8 bases between them. The CDR3 DNA follows: TGTGCCAGCAGTTTAAACGGGATCTACAATGAGCAGTTCTTC. This encodes CASSLNGIYNEQFF.

This clone was counted only a few times. V gene TRBV5-4 combines with J gene TRBJ1-2; a possible D gene is TRBD1 (6 bases). The germline V gene encodes CDR1 SGHNT and CDR2 YYREEE (reference sequence). V was pared by 4 bases and J by 5 bases, with 9 bases between. This CDR3 is built from 12 residues. The CDR3 bases are TGTGCCAGCAGCACGGACAGATATGGCTACACCTTC. Translated, it gives CASSTDRYGYTF. Using reference TRBV5-4 and TRBJ1-2 for the parts outside the CDR3, the full variable domain is ETGVTQSPTHLIKTRGQQVTLRCSSQSGHNTVSWYQQALGQGPQFIFQYYREEENGRGNFPPRFSGLQFPNYSSELNVNALELDDSALYLCASSTDRYGYTFGSGTRLTVV.

The chain uses TRBV9 and TRBJ2-1, with D perhaps matching TRBD1 (6 bases). CDR3 length: 13 amino acids. CDR1 and CDR2 (germline): SGDLS, YYNGEE. Trimming took 4 bases from V and 7 from J, leaving 12 bases between them. CDR3 sequence reads: CASSYHQGNEQFF. The CDR3 DNA is TGTGCCAGCAGCTACCACCAGGGGAATGAGCAGTTCTTC. Together with reference TRBV9 and TRBJ2-1, the CDR3 gives the full variable domain: DSGVTQTPKHLITATGQRVTLRCSPRSGDLSVYWYQQSLDQGLQFLIQYYNGEERAKGNILERFSAQQFPDLHSELNLSSLELGDSALYFCASSYHQGNEQFFGPGTRLTVL.

This clone has only a few counts. The CDR3 is CASSLSPTGLYGYTF. Here the CDR3 DNA reads TGTGCCAGCAGTTTGTCCCCGACAGGTCTTTATGGCTACACCTTC. J is TRBJ1-2 and V is TRBV27; a weak D match, TRBD1 (6 bases). Deletions cut 3 bases from V and 5 bases from J, with 16 bases between. This CDR3 spans 15 amino acids. Germline loops: CDR1 MNHEY, CDR2 SMNVEV (reference sequence).

The chain combines TRBV30 with TRBJ1-5; maybe TRBD1 (5 bases). Germline CDR1 and CDR2: GTSNPN and SVGIG (reference sequence). CDR3 size: 13 residues. Trimming took off 0 bases at V and 7 bases at J, with 10 bases between the two ends. The CDR3 nucleotides are TGTGCCTGGAGTGTGGGGGGGATCCAGCCCCAGCATTTT. Its translation: CAWSVGGIQPQHF.

The chain carries TRBV3-1 (or the pseudogene TRBV3-2) and TRBJ2-2; 7 bases match TRBD1. V shed 3 bases, J shed 7 bases, and the junction held 2 bases outside the gene matches. The CDR3 spans 13 residues. Germline assignment: CDR1 LGHDT and CDR2 YNNKEL (reference sequence). The CDR3 sequence: CASSQTGYGELFF. As DNA, the CDR3 is TGTGCCAGCAGCCAGACAGGGTACGGGGAGCTGTTTTTT.

The rearrangement joins TRBV24-1 to TRBJ2-5; a possible D gene is TRBD1 (6 bases). The V gene lost 4 bases and the J gene lost 3 bases, with 14 bases spanning the gap. The CDR3 length is 15 residues. Germline values: CDR1 KGHDR, CDR2 SFDVKD. The CDR3 spells CATSDRGHLEETQYF. CDR3 sequence (DNA): TGTGCCACCAGTGACCGGGGACACCTTGAAGAGACCCAGTACTTC.

The chain uses TRBV7-6 and TRBJ1-2; 9 bases match TRBD1. Per the germline V gene, CDR1 is SGHVS and CDR2 is FNYEAQ. This CDR3 region has 14 residues. J gave up 6 bases and V 2 bases, and 4 bases lay outside the gene matches. CDR3 sequence: CASSLPTGGDGYTF. In nucleotides, the CDR3 is TGTGCCAGCAGCTTACCTACAGGGGGCGATGGCTACACCTTC.

The V gene is TRBV5-4, the J gene TRBJ2-2; D might be TRBD2 (6 bases). Trimming pared 1 base from V and 3 bases from J, leaving 13 bases between. The CDR3 covers 16 residues. Germline CDR1 and CDR2: SGHNT and YYREEE (reference sequence). This chain's CDR3 is CASSLFLGGDTGELFF. CDR3 bases: TGTGCCAGCAGCTTGTTTTTGGGCGGGGACACCGGGGAGCTGTTTTTT.

The J gene is TRBJ1-1, the V gene TRBV11-3, with D hard to call. This CDR3 has 14 amino acids. Germline-derived CDR1 and CDR2 are SGHNT and YENEEA. The V and J ends lost 2 bases and 1 base respectively, with 8 bases between them. CDR3 in DNA: TGTGCCAGCAGCTTATCTAACTGGAACACTGAAGCTTTCTTT. Protein: CASSLSNWNTEAFF.

The V gene is TRBV14, the J gene TRBJ1-2; no reliable D call. CDR1 is SGHDN, CDR2 FVKESK, per germline. This CDR3 is built from 12 residues. Trimming took 2 bases from V and 4 from J, leaving 5 bases between them. CDR3 in DNA: TGTGCCAGCAGCCAATCAGGCTATGGCTACACCTTC. This codes for CASSQSGYGYTF.